The sequence of this T cell receptor beta chain was determined in a study of blood T cells in healthy people across ages. Across the whole study: For every two T cells, template switching captured about one barcoded beta molecule.

A second about 7 to 11 cycle PCR used barcoded and J-beta primers. Researchers report that a template-switch adaptor with 12 random nucleotides tagged each cDNA molecule. MiXCR was run by TCRdb on the 5' RACE reads, yielding one entry per CDR3 protein. This table has hundreds of thousands of distinct CDR3 sequences, under 25% appearing once. Extractions gave at least 5.5 micrograms of total RNA per sample. This CDR3 region has 15 residues. Trimming pared 2 bases from V and 4 bases from J, leaving 14 bases between. CDR1 and CDR2 from the germline V gene are MNHNY and SVGAGI (reference sequence). In regard to this clonotype: Its antigen is not identified.

Findings and caveats of the study: Roughly linearly, TCR beta diversity per million T cells fell as age increased.

The sample consisted of blood. The gene calls are TRBV6-6 and TRBJ2-5; D tentatively reads TRBD1 or TRBD2 (5 bases each). The receptor comes from a man aged 70-80 years in good health. CDR3 DNA sequence: TGTGCCAGCAGTTACCCCCCTTCGGGGCCAGAGACCCAGTACTTC. Translation: CASSYPPSGPETQYF.